The clone carrying this TCR beta chain was observed once. The antigen is undetermined. The data were obtained in a study of cytomegalovirus exposure and HLA in healthy donors. The PCR used 60 Vbeta and 13 Jbeta primers. Produced via immunoSEQ multiplex PCR; TCRdb's table is partial and in-frame only. The sample includes roughly 130,000 clones, approximately 82% of them seen just once. Germline V CDR1 and CDR2: SGHTA, FQGNSA. V was cut by 2 bases and J by 5 bases, with 9 bases left in between. The CDR3 contains 14 residues. The study's findings and limits: HLA restriction was apparent for most CMV-associated TCR beta chains in a later analysis.

Specimen: PBMCs. The V gene is TRBV7-2, the J gene TRBJ1-4; D call uncertain. The sequence was collected from a young woman in good health and CMV-seropositive. CDR3 loop: CASSLIGLNEKLFF. In DNA form, the CDR3 reads TGTGCCAGCAGCTTAATTGGACTCAATGAAAAACTGTTTTTT.